These 26 T cell receptor beta chains were sequenced from one sample in a study of T cell repertoires in cytomegalovirus infection (dated by TCRdb to between 2018 and 2020). Explained via the paper, the treatment or condition label denotes: in vitro stimulation with specific CMV peptide epitopes to enrich CMV-specific T cells. These TCRs' antigens remain unknown. Sequenced on an Illumina HiSeq 1500. TCRdb reprocessed the public reads (quality trimming at Q25 with fastp, clone calling with MiXCR) and kept in-frame beta chains. For every CDR3 protein sequence, its rows merge into one entry that carries the most common genes and DNA. This sample gives tens of thousands of distinct CDR3 sequences in total; 15% to 25% of them show up just once. Around 60% of the sample goes to the ten largest clones. Source: CD8+ T cells from cultured PBMCs, taken from culture after CMV antigen stimulation. The receptors were sampled from a human donor in good health (CMV status not recorded). Some clones in this sample may be carry-over from other donors' samples.

This clonotype was seen a few times. The rearrangement links TRBV7-8 to TRBJ1-1; D might be TRBD1 (5 bases). The CDR3 is made up of 16 amino acids. Trimming removed 5 bases at V and 4 bases at J, with 20 bases between. Germline V gene lookup returns CDR1 SGHVS and CDR2 FQNEAQ. The CDR3 here is CASSTRGRVVTTEAFF. The CDR3 DNA sequence: TGTGCCAGCAGCACAAGGGGCAGGGTGGTAACCACTGAAGCTTTCTTT.

This clonotype came up a few times. V usage is TRBV25-1 and J usage is TRBJ1-4, with D maybe TRBD1 (6 bases). The CDR3 has 15 residues. The V end lost 1 base, the J end lost 8 bases, and 14 bases lay between the germline ends. The germline V gene has CDR1 MGHDK and CDR2 SYGVNS. CDR3 DNA: TGTGCCAGCAGTGAATTTGGGGGCACCAGGGAAAAACTGTTTTTT. Translation gives CASSEFGGTREKLFF. Drawing the rest from reference TRBV25-1 and TRBJ1-4, the complete variable domain is EADIYQTPRYLVIGTGKKITLECSQTMGHDKMYWYQQDPGMELHLIHYSYGVNSTEKGDLSSESTVSRIRTEHFPLTLESARPSHTSQYLCASSEFGGTREKLFFGSGTQLSVL.

This chain uses TRBV29-1 with TRBJ1-1, with 9 bases identical to TRBD1. V was pared by 8 bases and J by 9 bases, with 7 bases of the junction left unmatched. The germline CDR1 and CDR2 sequences are SQVTM and ANQGSEA. The CDR3 runs to 11 residues. DNA of the CDR3: TGCAGCATTTACAGGGGGCCGAAAGCTTTCTTT. Translating it yields CSIYRGPKAFF.

This clonotype was picked up a small number of times. The genes are TRBV14 and TRBJ2-5, with D perhaps TRBD2 (5 bases). This CDR3 is 17 amino acids long. Trimming left V 4 bases short and J 5 bases short, with 23 bases between. Germline V lookup: CDR1 SGHDN, CDR2 FVKESK. The CDR3 DNA is TGTGCCAGCAGCCTCTATGGGAGACTCCCCCGACCGGAGACCCAGTACTTC. Residues: CASSLYGRLPRPETQYF.

V usage is TRBV12-3 or TRBV12-4 and J usage is TRBJ1-2, with D unresolved. Trimming left V 4 bases short and J 8 bases short, with 17 bases between. This CDR3 contains 14 residues. The CDR3 DNA sequence: TGTGCCAGCAGTTCCGCAGACTTATTCGGGGGCTACACCTTC. Protein sequence: CASSSADLFGGYTF.

V is TRBV11-2 and J is TRBJ2-2; possible D gene TRBD2, 6 bases. Germline V gives CDR1 SGHAT, CDR2 FQNNGV. The CDR3 runs to 14 residues. V lost 8 bases and J 3 bases, leaving 13 bases between the germline ends. The CDR3 DNA sequence: TGTGCCAGCCCTAGGGACTCGGACACCGGGGAGCTGTTTTTT. Its protein product is CASPRDSDTGELFF.

This chain uses TRBV7-2 with TRBJ1-2, with TRBD1 as a possible D gene (6 bases). The CDR3 loop spans 14 amino acids. The germline V gene encodes CDR1 SGHTA and CDR2 FQGNSA. The germline V and J ends were trimmed by 1 base and 7 bases, with 13 bases remaining between them. The CDR3 DNA follows: TGTGCCAGCAGCTTAGGTGGGGGGCCGATTGGCTACACCTTC. It translates to CASSLGGGPIGYTF.

The chain links TRBV6-2 or TRBV6-3 to TRBJ2-3; the D is unclear. Trimming stripped 6 bases from V and 0 bases from J, with 10 bases between. Germline V CDR1 and CDR2: MNHEY, SVGEGT. This CDR3 is built from 14 residues. This chain's CDR3 is CASSKPTSTDTQYF. Here the CDR3 DNA reads TGTGCCAGCAGCAAACCTACTAGCACAGATACGCAGTATTTT.

The chain recombines TRBV4-1 with TRBJ2-7; 8 bases are a match to TRBD2. Losses at the gene ends were 6 bases for V and 1 base for J; bases not matched to a gene: 11. In germline, CDR1 is MGHRA, CDR2 YSYEKL. The CDR3 spans 16 residues. CDR3 protein: CASRPTAGATSYEQYF. CDR3 sequence (DNA): TGCGCCAGCAGGCCGACAGCGGGGGCCACATCCTACGAGCAGTACTTC.

The rearrangement uses TRBV4-2 and TRBJ2-7, with 8 positions matching TRBD1. This CDR3 is 16 amino acids long. Per the germline V gene, CDR1 is LGHNA and CDR2 is YNFKEQ. Germline trimming cut 0 bases from V and 3 bases from J; bases unmatched to any gene: 7. This chain's CDR3 is CASSQDQGANFYEQYF. DNA of the CDR3: TGTGCCAGCAGCCAAGATCAGGGGGCAAACTTCTACGAGCAGTACTTC.

The chain links TRBV7-9 to TRBJ2-7, with TRBD1 matching 9 bases. The CDR3 has 15 residues. With 0 bases clipped from V and 4 bases from J, the junction kept 4 bases outside the gene matches. The germline V gene has CDR1 SEHNR and CDR2 FQNEAQ (reference sequence). CDR3 nucleotides: TGTGCCAGCAGCTTAGCGAGGACAGGGGAGTACGAGCAGTACTTC. Encoded protein: CASSLARTGEYEQYF.

This clonotype was found many times. This chain uses TRBV7-2 with TRBJ2-5; D unclear. The CDR3 is 13 amino acids. Germline-derived CDR1 and CDR2 are SGHTA and FQGNSA. V was shortened by 2 bases and J by 3 bases, with 7 bases between the two germline ends. The CDR3 reads CASSLLGKETQYF. Here the CDR3 DNA reads TGTGCCAGCAGCTTACTCGGCAAAGAGACCCAGTACTTC.

This clonotype was seen a handful of times. J is TRBJ2-5 and V is TRBV9, with D uncertain. Germline CDR1 reads SGDLS; CDR2 reads YYNGEE. The CDR3 loop spans 14 amino acids. Trimming shortened V by 0 bases and J by 1 base, and 7 bases separated the two germline ends. The CDR3 DNA reads as TGTGCCAGCAGCGTAGCCGGCAGCCAAGAGACCCAGTACTTC. The encoded protein is CASSVAGSQETQYF.

The table lists this clonotype with a few counts. At one end, the junction sequence differs from germline, possibly due to a read error. V gene TRBV4-1 combines with J gene TRBJ2-1; tentative D call: TRBD2 (7 bases). The CDR3 consists of 15 residues. Germline loops: CDR1 MGHRA, CDR2 YSYEKL. CDR3 residues: CASSQERGGASEQFF. The CDR3 bases are TGTGCCAGCAGCCAAGAGAGGGGGGGGGCGAGTGAGCAGTTCTTC.

The chain has TRBV7-3 and TRBJ1-2; D possibly corresponds to TRBD1 (5 bases). Germline CDR1 is SGHTA and CDR2 is FQGTGA. This CDR3 is 13 amino acids long. V was trimmed by 5 bases and J by 6 bases, leaving 13 bases between them. The CDR3 reads CASSIGSGDGYTF. The CDR3 DNA reads as TGTGCCAGCAGCATAGGGTCGGGGGATGGCTACACCTTC.

The chain employs TRBV9 and TRBJ1-3; possibly TRBD1 for D (5 bases). The CDR3 contains 17 residues. The germline V gene encodes CDR1 SGDLS and CDR2 YYNGEE. Trimming took 3 bases from V and 0 from J, leaving 16 bases between them. The CDR3 DNA sequence: TGTGCCAGCAGCGGGGGCCTGAGCAGCTACTCTGGAAACACCATATATTTT. Its translation: CASSGGLSSYSGNTIYF. Full variable domain (rest looked up from reference TRBV9 and TRBJ1-3): DSGVTQTPKHLITATGQRVTLRCSPRSGDLSVYWYQQSLDQGLQFLIQYYNGEERAKGNILERFSAQQFPDLHSELNLSSLELGDSALYFCASSGGLSSYSGNTIYFGEGSWLTVV.

This clonotype has only a few counts. This sequence joins TRBV6-5 and TRBJ2-7; maybe TRBD1 (6 bases). Per the germline V gene, CDR1 is MNHEY and CDR2 is SVGAGI. The CDR3 sequence is 14 residues long. The V gene lost 0 bases and the J gene lost 7 bases, with 13 bases spanning the gap. CDR3 sequence (DNA): TGTGCCAGCAGTTACTCGGGGGCAGGGCAGGAGCAGTACTTC. Its protein product is CASSYSGAGQEQYF.

The chain joins TRBV24-1 to TRBJ2-1, with D hard to call. The CDR3 extends over 13 amino acids. Trimming removed 0 bases at V and 6 bases at J, with 5 bases between. In germline, CDR1 is KGHDR, CDR2 SFDVKD. The CDR3, as DNA: TGTGCCACCAGTGATTTGTTCGCCAATGAGCAGTTCTTC. It encodes CATSDLFANEQFF.

This rearrangement joins TRBV12-3 or TRBV12-4 to TRBJ2-7; tentative D call: TRBD2 (5 bases). V was pared by 5 bases and J by 2 bases, with 10 bases between. There are 13 residues in the CDR3. CDR3 amino acids: CASSHGIPYEQYF. Written as DNA, the CDR3 is TGTGCCAGCAGTCACGGGATCCCCTACGAGCAGTACTTC.

This clonotype was seen a few times. The rearrangement joins TRBV11-2 to TRBJ2-2, with 7 positions matching TRBD1. The CDR3 spans 14 residues. CDR1 and CDR2 from the germline V gene are SGHAT and FQNNGV. J lost 7 bases, V lost 3 bases, and 5 bases had no gene match. This CDR3 is CASSFQGVGGELFF. The CDR3 DNA follows: TGTGCCAGCAGCTTCCAGGGGGTTGGCGGGGAGCTGTTTTTT. Based on the CDR3 plus reference TRBV11-2 and TRBJ2-2, the full variable domain is EAGVAQSPRYKIIEKRQSVAFWCNPISGHATLYWYQQILGQGPKLLIQFQNNGVVDDSQLPKDRFSAERLKGVDSTLKIQPAKLEDSAVYLCASSFQGVGGELFFGEGSRLTVL.

This clonotype has only a few counts. The chain combines TRBV12-3 or TRBV12-4 with TRBJ2-5; 8 positions match TRBD2. V lost 3 bases and J lost 4; bases outside the gene matches: 10. CDR3 length: 16 residues. This CDR3 reads CASSFDGGAFPETQYF. As DNA, the CDR3 is TGTGCCAGCAGTTTTGACGGGGGGGCCTTCCCAGAGACCCAGTACTTC.

The CDR3 loop is CASRPPGQGSPHGQYF. The CDR3 coding sequence is TGCGCCAGCAGGCCGCCGGGACAGGGGTCGCCACACGGTCAGTACTTC. The chain has TRBV5-1 and TRBJ2-7, with 10 bases lining up with TRBD1. This CDR3 is 16 amino acids long. V shed 5 bases and J 10 bases; nucleotides not matched to a gene: 18. CDR1 is SGHRS, CDR2 YFSETQ, per germline.

The table lists this clonotype with a few counts. V and J are TRBV7-8 and TRBJ2-3; D not resolved. Looked up from germline, CDR1 is SGHVS and CDR2 is FQNEAQ. Trimming cost V 5 bases and J 3 bases, with 12 bases left between them. This CDR3 is built from 14 residues. This CDR3 is CASSLGRETDTQYF. CDR3 DNA: TGTGCCAGCAGCCTAGGACGAGAGACAGATACGCAGTATTTT. Using reference TRBV7-8 and TRBJ2-3 for the parts outside the CDR3, the full variable domain is GAGVSQSPRYKVAKRGQDVALRCDPISGHVSLFWYQQALGQGPEFLTYFQNEAQLDKSGLPSDRFFAERPEGSVSTLKIQRTQQEDSAVYLCASSLGRETDTQYFGPGTRLTVL.

The chain couples TRBV7-9 to TRBJ2-5; 7 nucleotides match TRBD1. The CDR3 is made up of 16 amino acids. Per germline, CDR1 SEHNR and CDR2 FQNEAQ (reference sequence). After removal of 5 bases from V and 0 bases from J, the junction contained 9 bases not matched to a gene. CDR3 amino acids: CASSPREGAHQETQYF. The CDR3 coding sequence is TGTGCCAGCAGCCCCCGAGAGGGGGCCCACCAAGAGACCCAGTACTTC.

The CDR3 reads CASSPLGLVEGETQYF. In DNA form, the CDR3 reads TGTGCCAGCAGCCCTCTTGGGCTGGTGGAGGGAGAGACCCAGTACTTC. The chain combines TRBV7-2 with TRBJ2-5; D perhaps matches TRBD2 (6 bases). The germline V gene encodes CDR1 SGHTA and CDR2 FQGNSA. The CDR3 has 16 amino acids. V gave up 5 bases and J gave up 4 bases, with 20 bases separating them.

There are a few counts of this clonotype. This rearrangement joins TRBV10-3 to TRBJ1-2, with D tentatively TRBD1 (5 bases). Looked up from germline, CDR1 is ENHRY and CDR2 is SYGVKD. CDR3 length equals 14 residues. V dropped 4 bases and J dropped 6 bases, with 15 bases sitting between them. CDR3 nucleotides: TGTGCCATCAGTGGGGACCCTCACAAAGATGGCTACACCTTC. As protein: CAISGDPHKDGYTF.